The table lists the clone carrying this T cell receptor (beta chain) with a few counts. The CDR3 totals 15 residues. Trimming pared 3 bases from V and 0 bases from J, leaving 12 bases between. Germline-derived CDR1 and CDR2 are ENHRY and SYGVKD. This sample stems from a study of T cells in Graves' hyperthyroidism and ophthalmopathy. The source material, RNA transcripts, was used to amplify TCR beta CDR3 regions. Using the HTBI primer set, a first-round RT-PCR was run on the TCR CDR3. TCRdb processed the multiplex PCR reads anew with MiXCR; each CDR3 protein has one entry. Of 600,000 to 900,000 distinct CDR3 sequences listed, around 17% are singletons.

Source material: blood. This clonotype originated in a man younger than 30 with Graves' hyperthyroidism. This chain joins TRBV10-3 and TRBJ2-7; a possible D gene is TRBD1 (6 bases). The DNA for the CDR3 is TGTGCCATCAGTGACTTAACAGGGAGCTCCTACGAGCAGTACTTC. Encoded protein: CAISDLTGSSYEQYF.